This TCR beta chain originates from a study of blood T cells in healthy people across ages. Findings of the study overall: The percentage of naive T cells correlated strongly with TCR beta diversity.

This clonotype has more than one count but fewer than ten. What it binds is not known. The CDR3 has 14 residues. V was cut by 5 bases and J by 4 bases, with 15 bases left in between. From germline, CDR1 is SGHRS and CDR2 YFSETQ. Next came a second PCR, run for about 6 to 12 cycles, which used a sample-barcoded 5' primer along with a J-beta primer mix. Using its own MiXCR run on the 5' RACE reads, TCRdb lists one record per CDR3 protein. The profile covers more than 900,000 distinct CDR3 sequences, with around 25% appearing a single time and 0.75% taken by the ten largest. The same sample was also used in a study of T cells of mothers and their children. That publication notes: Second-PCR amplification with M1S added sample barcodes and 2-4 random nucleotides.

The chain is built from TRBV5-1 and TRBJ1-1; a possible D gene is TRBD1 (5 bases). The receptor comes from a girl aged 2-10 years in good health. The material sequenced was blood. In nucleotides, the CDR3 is TGCGCCAGCAGACCCGGCTACGGGGGCACTGAAGCTTTCTTT. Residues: CASRPGYGGTEAFF.